A selection of T cell receptor beta chains follows, all from one sample in a study of blood T cell repertoires in COVID-19. Only in-frame clones appear in the TCRdb table, and some are missing; sequencing was by immunoSEQ multiplex PCR. The sample lists 380,000 or so clones, 86% occurring once. The sample consisted of peripheral blood. These receptors were obtained from a woman aged 60-75 years with COVID-19, enrolled during active disease. Both conserved end residues are part of each CDR3. The D gene is left open where the match is weak. Clone size appears in some rows only: once, few, many, or a class for an expanded clone.

d_call,j_call,clone_size,v_call,cdr3_nt,cdr3_aa
NA,TRBJ1-1,NA,TRBV9,TGTGCCAGCAGCGTACAGGTCCACACTGAAGCTTTCTTT,CASSVQVHTEAFF
NA,TRBJ1-1,NA,TRBV6-5,TGTGCCAGCAGCAGCTTAGGGGGCACTGAAGCTTTCTTT,CASSSLGGTEAFF
NA,TRBJ1-1,few,TRBV14,TGTGCCAGCAGCCAAGAAGGCAGGAGGTCGGCTTTCTTT,CASSQEGRRSAFF
NA,TRBJ1-2,NA,TRBV4-2,TGTGCCAGCAGCCAAGATCCACGCGACTATGGCTACACCTTC,CASSQDPRDYGYTF
TRBD1,TRBJ1-1,few,TRBV7-3,TGTGCCAGCAGCTCCCGGACAGGAGGGGATCAAACTGAAGCTTTCTTT,CASSSRTGGDQTEAFF
NA,TRBJ1-3,NA,TRBV6-4,TGTGCCAGCAGTACGCGGGGATCTGGAAACACCATATATTTT,CASSTRGSGNTIYF
NA,TRBJ1-1,NA,TRBV28,TGTGCCAGCAGTAAAATAGGGGGGGGGAACACTGAAGCTTTCTTT,CASSKIGGGNTEAFF
NA,TRBJ1-1,NA,TRBV18,TGTGCCAGCTCACCACAGCGGGGGAGGAACACTGAAGCTTTCTTT,CASSPQRGRNTEAFF
NA,TRBJ2-3,NA,TRBV11-3,TGTGCCAGCACTAATAGTGAAGATACGCAGTATTTT,CASTNSEDTQYF
TRBD1,TRBJ1-1,NA,TRBV6-5,TGTGCCAGCAGTTACGGGACAGGGGTCACTGAAGCTTTCTTT,CASSYGTGVTEAFF
TRBD2,TRBJ2-3,once,TRBV9,TGTGCCAGCAGCGTATACGGCGGGGGGGCAAGCACAGATACGCAGTATTTT,CASSVYGGGASTDTQYF
NA,TRBJ2-2,NA,TRBV5-4,TGTGCCAGCTGCCGGGACACGGACGGGGAGCTGTTTTTT,CASCRDTDGELFF
TRBD1,TRBJ1-1,NA,TRBV3-1/TRBV3-2,TGTGCCAGCAGCCAAGACCAAACAGGGGGCAGCGCTGAAGCTTTCTTT,CASSQDQTGGSAEAFF
NA,TRBJ1-5,NA,TRBV19,TGTGCCAGTAGGGACAGTTACAATCAGCCCCAGCATTTT,CASRDSYNQPQHF
TRBD1,TRBJ2-7,NA,TRBV7-2,TGTGCCAGCAGCTTAGGGGACAGGGGACAGGACGAGCAGTACTTC,CASSLGDRGQDEQYF
NA,TRBJ1-4,NA,TRBV30,TGTGCCTGGAGTGTTTGGCAAACTAATGAAAAACTGTTTTTT,CAWSVWQTNEKLFF
NA,TRBJ1-6,NA,TRBV10-3,TGTGCCGCCCACAGCTCCTATAATTCACCCCTCCACTTT,CAAHSSYNSPLHF
TRBD1,TRBJ1-2,few,TRBV5-5,TGTGCCAGCCAGGGGGCGCCGGGTGGCTACACCTTC,CASQGAPGGYTF
NA,TRBJ1-4,NA,TRBV7-9,TGTGCCGCTGGCCCGGGGGCAACTAATGAAAAACTGTTTTTT,CAAGPGATNEKLFF
TRBD1,TRBJ2-7,NA,TRBV5-1,TGCGCCAGCAGCTTGGGGGACAGGGATGGCAACGAGCAGTACTTC,CASSLGDRDGNEQYF
NA,TRBJ2-4,NA,TRBV9,TGTGCCAGCAGCGTAGCTACCTGGGGTGTGGGTCAGGGAAACATTCAGTACTTC,CASSVATWGVGQGNIQYF
NA,TRBJ1-2,NA,TRBV21-1,TGTGCCAGCACCAAAGGCCAGGGAAGGATCTCTCCAAACTATGGCTACACCTTC,CASTKGQGRISPNYGYTF
TRBD1,TRBJ2-2,NA,TRBV12-3/TRBV12-4,TGTGCCAGTTGGGACAGAAACACCGGGGAGCTGTTTTTT,CASWDRNTGELFF
NA,TRBJ2-7,NA,TRBV5-5,TGTGCCAGCAGCTCTACCGGGACAAGCTACGAGCAGTACTTC,CASSSTGTSYEQYF
NA,TRBJ1-1,NA,TRBV29-1,TGCAGCGTTGATACGGGGTGGACTGAAGCTTTCTTT,CSVDTGWTEAFF
NA,TRBJ1-2,NA,TRBV3-1/TRBV3-2,TGTGCCAGCAGACGCCTAGGCTATGGCTACACCTTC,CASRRLGYGYTF
TRBD2,TRBJ2-2,NA,TRBV4-1,TGCGCCAGCGGGGGGGCCGGGGAGCTGTTTTTT,CASGGAGELFF
TRBD1,TRBJ1-3,NA,TRBV10-3,TGTGCCATCAGTGAAGGACAGGGAGCTGGAAACACCATATATTTT,CAISEGQGAGNTIYF
NA,TRBJ2-1,NA,TRBV30,TGTGCCTGGGGGGGGCTGGATGGGCGATACTGGGACAATGAGCAGTTCTTC,CAWGGLDGRYWDNEQFF
NA,TRBJ1-1,NA,TRBV11-3,TGTGCCAGCAGCTTCTCGGAAGAGGATACTGAAGCTTTCTTT,CASSFSEEDTEAFF
TRBD1,TRBJ1-3,NA,TRBV19,TGTGCCAGTAGTAAGGACAGGGCTTCTGGAAACACCATATATTTT,CASSKDRASGNTIYF
TRBD1,TRBJ2-1,NA,TRBV6-5,TGTGCCACCGAGAGGGACAGCTACAATGAGCAGTTCTTC,CATERDSYNEQFF
NA,TRBJ2-3,NA,TRBV7-6,TGTGCCAGCAGCTTAGGGGCGCACAGGCGGGGGCCTGACACAGATACGCAGTATTTT,CASSLGAHRRGPDTDTQYF
TRBD1,TRBJ2-7,NA,TRBV5-1,TGCGCCAGCAGCCCGGGACAGGGGCTCTACGAGCAGTACTTC,CASSPGQGLYEQYF
NA,TRBJ1-1,NA,TRBV4-2,TGTGCCAGCAGCCAAGGAAGAGGGGAAGCTTTCTTT,CASSQGRGEAFF
TRBD2,TRBJ2-1,NA,TRBV11-3,TGTGCCAGCAGCTTAGAGGGAGGGCGTAACAATGAGCAGTTCTTC,CASSLEGGRNNEQFF
NA,TRBJ2-1,NA,TRBV7-9,TGTGCCAGCAGCTCGGGGAACAATGAGCAGTTCTTC,CASSSGNNEQFF
NA,TRBJ1-2,NA,TRBV6-5,TGTGCCATCCTGGGAGGGGGAGGCTACACCTTC,CAILGGGGYTF
TRBD2,TRBJ2-1,NA,TRBV5-1,TGCGCCAGCAGCTTGGGACCCTGGGTAGCGGGTGAGCAGTTCTTC,CASSLGPWVAGEQFF
NA,TRBJ2-7,NA,TRBV27,TGTGCCAGCAGTTTTTTGGTCCGGCGGTACGAGCAGTACTTC,CASSFLVRRYEQYF
NA,TRBJ1-4,NA,TRBV27,TGTGCCAGCAGTAGCGCGGGGGGCGTGGTAACTAATGAAAAACTGTTTTTT,CASSSAGGVVTNEKLFF
NA,TRBJ2-5,NA,TRBV5-8,TGTGCCAGCAGCCCAGGACAGCGCCAAGAGACCCAGTACTTC,CASSPGQRQETQYF
NA,TRBJ1-2,NA,TRBV11-2,TGTGCCAGCAGCTTAGCGACAGTCTATGGCTACACCTTC,CASSLATVYGYTF
TRBD2,TRBJ2-5,NA,TRBV30,TGTGCCTGGACAATAGCGGGGGGGCGGCAAGAGACCCAGTACTTC,CAWTIAGGRQETQYF